Each of the 10 T cell receptor beta chains below was sequenced from the same sample in a study of blood T cell repertoires in COVID-19. Produced via immunoSEQ multiplex PCR; TCRdb's table is partial and in-frame only. The sample has roughly 700,000 clones; 90% are singletons. Specimen: peripheral blood. The receptors were gathered from a woman between 18 and 29 years old with acute or convalescent COVID-19.

The chain links TRBV27 to TRBJ1-2; possible D gene TRBD1, 5 bases. Germline V gives CDR1 MNHEY, CDR2 SMNVEV (reference sequence). This CDR3 comprises 16 residues. Deletions cut 0 bases from V and 8 bases from J, with 19 bases between. CDR3 in amino acids: CASSLSAAVGTRGYTF. CDR3 coding DNA: TGTGCCAGCAGTTTATCAGCCGCAGTAGGGACTCGAGGCTACACCTTC.

This chain connects TRBV4-1 to TRBJ2-2; no clear D gene. CDR1 is MGHRA and CDR2 is YSYEKL in the germline V gene. The length of the CDR3 is 11 residues. Trimming pared 6 bases from V and 6 bases from J, leaving 5 bases between. CDR3 loop: CASSSAGELFF. In DNA, the CDR3 is TGCGCCAGCAGTTCCGCCGGGGAGCTGTTTTTT.

V and J are TRBV6-5 and TRBJ1-6; 8 bases line up with TRBD1. The V and J ends lost 0 bases and 5 bases, in that order; junction bases with no gene match: 3. Germline CDR1 MNHEY, CDR2 SVGAGI. CDR3 length equals 16 residues. The CDR3, as DNA: TGTGCCAGCAGTTACTCGCAGGGGGCGGATAATTCACCCCTCCACTTT. It yields the protein CASSYSQGADNSPLHF.

This chain uses TRBV10-3 with TRBJ2-7, with 8 bases identical to TRBD1. CDR3 length: 13 residues. Germline CDR1 is ENHRY and CDR2 is SYGVKD. Trimming took 7 bases from V and 5 from J; bases not matched to a gene: 7. DNA for the CDR3: TGTGCCATCACCAAGGACAGGGTAGACGAGCAGTACTTC. Protein sequence: CAITKDRVDEQYF.

The V gene is TRBV24-1, the J gene TRBJ2-4; no clear D gene. The germline V gene encodes CDR1 KGHDR and CDR2 SFDVKD. Trimming removed 4 bases at V and 0 bases at J, with 6 bases between. This CDR3 comprises 14 residues. CDR3 protein: CATSDHGAKNIQYF. In nucleotides, the CDR3 is TGTGCCACCAGTGACCACGGAGCCAAAAACATTCAGTACTTC.

This clone was observed a single time. The V and J genes are TRBV5-4 and TRBJ2-5; D gene uncertain. Between the trimmed V and J ends, which lost 6 bases and 3 bases, there was a span of 12 bases. The CDR3 length is 13 residues. The V gene's germline CDR1 is SGHNT and CDR2 YYREEE (reference sequence). The CDR3 DNA reads TGTGCCAGCAACTCGCCTATGAAAGAGACCCAGTACTTC. Translation gives CASNSPMKETQYF.

The J gene is TRBJ2-7, the V gene TRBV9; 8 bases fit TRBD1. Germline trimming cut 0 bases from V and 5 bases from J; bases unmatched to any gene: 7. CDR1 is SGDLS and CDR2 is YYNGEE in the germline V gene. The CDR3 totals 15 residues. Here the CDR3 DNA reads TGTGCCAGCAGCGTAGGATGGGACAGGAGAAACGAGCAGTACTTC. Encoded protein: CASSVGWDRRNEQYF.

The table lists this clone with a few counts. The chain couples TRBV7-8 to TRBJ1-1, with TRBD1 matching over 7 bases. The germline V gene has CDR1 SGHVS and CDR2 FQNEAQ. There are 13 residues in the CDR3. V was clipped by 6 bases and J by 3 bases; unmatched bases: 4. DNA of the CDR3: TGTGCCAGCAGTTATGACAGGGACACTGAAGCTTTCTTT. Residues: CASSYDRDTEAFF.

The chain employs TRBV18 and TRBJ2-7; a weak D match, TRBD1 (5 bases). This CDR3 spans 17 amino acids. Germline-derived CDR1 and CDR2 are KGHSH and LQKENI. V lost 4 bases and J lost 0, with 19 bases in between. In DNA form, the CDR3 reads TGTGCCAGCTCACAACGGCAGGGCTTCTCCTCCTCCTACGAGCAGTACTTC. Translation gives CASSQRQGFSSSYEQYF.

The V gene is TRBV6-1, the J gene TRBJ1-4; D gene uncertain. CDR3 size: 17 residues. V was pared by 2 bases and J by 5 bases, with 18 bases between. Germline V gene lookup returns CDR1 MNHNS and CDR2 SASEGT. CDR3 in amino acids: CASSELRIGRGNEKLFF. The CDR3, as DNA: TGTGCCAGCAGTGAACTGCGGATAGGACGGGGAAATGAAAAACTGTTTTTT.